This is a list of T cell receptor beta chains from one sample in a study of OX40 agonist ivuxolimab in advanced cancers. The assay was immunoSEQ multiplex PCR, and TCRdb's table has in-frame clones only and misses some. The top ten hold around 0.52% of the sample, which has around 61,000 clones, 82% seen once. This material consisted of CD4+ or CD8+ T cells sorted from blood, taken in a trial of the OX40 agonist ivuxolimab. All receptors come from an adult with an advanced solid tumor such as melanoma, head and neck, liver or kidney cancer. Each CDR3 is given with its conserved first and last residue. A D gene is named only where the DNA matches it firmly. The size field is filled for only some rows; it gives once, few, many or a size class.

clone_size j_call v_call d_call cdr3_nt cdr3_aa
few TRBJ1-3 TRBV7-6 - TGTGCCAGCAGCGTAAACACCCATCCCTCCGGAAACACCATATATTTT CASSVNTHPSGNTIYF
- TRBJ1-1 TRBV28 - TGTGCCAGCAACATCCAACGGGACACTGAAGCTTTCTTT CASNIQRDTEAFF
- TRBJ1-2 TRBV6-1 - TGTGCCAGCAGTCACTCCGGCGACTATGGCTACACCTTC CASSHSGDYGYTF
few TRBJ2-5 TRBV18 TRBD2 TGTGCCAGCTCACTAGCGGGAGATGATGAGACCCAGTACTTC CASSLAGDDETQYF
- TRBJ2-2 TRBV7-6 - TGTGCCAGCAGTCCTAACGTGCCCGGGGAGCTGTTTTTT CASSPNVPGELFF
once TRBJ2-2 TRBV4-3 - TGCGCCAGCAGCCAAGACCCTACCGCGAACACCGGGGAGCTGTTTTTT CASSQDPTANTGELFF
- TRBJ1-5 TRBV7-8 TRBD1 TGTGCCAGCCGCCAAACAGGGGGCCTTGGTAATCAGCCCCAGCATTTT CASRQTGGLGNQPQHF
- TRBJ1-1 TRBV19 TRBD1 TGTGCCAGTAGTATCAGGTCCGGGACAGGGTACACTGAAGCTTTCTTT CASSIRSGTGYTEAFF
- TRBJ1-2 TRBV4-1 TRBD1 TGCGCCAGCAGCCATCCCCATGACAGGGGGCTCGGCTACACCTTC CASSHPHDRGLGYTF
- TRBJ2-3 TRBV9 - TGTGCCAGCAGCTACAGGATTAGCACAGATACGCAGTATTTT CASSYRISTDTQYF
- TRBJ2-3 TRBV6-4 - TGTGCCAGCAGTAGGGGCGGGCTCCCCACAGATACGCAGTATTTT CASSRGGLPTDTQYF
once TRBJ2-1 TRBV5-1 - TGCGCCAGCAGCTTGGAAGGGGATGAGCAGTTCTTC CASSLEGDEQFF
- TRBJ2-7 TRBV2 TRBD2 TGTGCCAGCAGCGCCCAGCGGGGCAATCTGGAGCAGTACTTC CASSAQRGNLEQYF
- TRBJ2-5 TRBV6-6 TRBD2 TGTGCCAGCAGTTACCGCGGGACTACCACACAAGAGACCCAGTACTTC CASSYRGTTTQETQYF
- TRBJ1-1 TRBV23-1 - TGCGCCAGCAGTCAAATAGGGGTCCGGGCTGAAGCTTTCTTT CASSQIGVRAEAFF
once TRBJ1-1 TRBV19 - TGTGCCAGTAGTATATCCCTGGGAGGTCTCATCCACGCTTTCTTT CASSISLGGLIHAFF
once TRBJ2-1 TRBV11-3 - TGTGCCAGCAGCTCCGGAGTCCTGGGGTACAATGAGCAGTTCTTC CASSSGVLGYNEQFF
- TRBJ2-1 TRBV7-9 TRBD2 TGTGCCAGCAGCTTAGTGGGCGGGAGTGTGAATGAGCAGTTCTTC CASSLVGGSVNEQFF
- TRBJ1-2 TRBV27 - TGTGCCAGCAGTTTATCTCACGGAGGGGGATTCTATGGCTACACCTTC CASSLSHGGGFYGYTF
- TRBJ1-4 TRBV7-2 TRBD1 TGTGCCAGCAGCTTGGACAGGGGTAATGAAAAACTGTTTTTT CASSLDRGNEKLFF
- TRBJ2-3 TRBV11-2 - TGTGCCAGCAGCTTCTCGGCGGGGTACACAGATACGCAGTATTTT CASSFSAGYTDTQYF
- TRBJ2-2 TRBV19 - TGTGCCAGTAGCCCGGATCCGTTCGGGAACACCGGGGAGCTGTTTTTT CASSPDPFGNTGELFF
- TRBJ1-1 TRBV6-5 - TGTGCCAGCAGTGACTACAGGGCGACTGAAGCTTTCTTT CASSDYRATEAFF
- TRBJ2-7 TRBV25-1 - TGTGCCAGCAGTCCCCGAGGGACGGACGCTCCGTACGAGCAGTACTTC CASSPRGTDAPYEQYF
- TRBJ2-7 TRBV5-1 - TGCGCCAGCAGCTCCTCCCCCGGGAACTACGAGCAGTACTTC CASSSSPGNYEQYF
once TRBJ1-5 TRBV7-8 - TGTGCCAGCAGCTTGCGGAGGGTCCCCAATCAGCCCCAGCATTTT CASSLRRVPNQPQHF
- TRBJ1-2 TRBV27 - TGTGCCAGCAGTCCTCGGGTCGGTAGCTATGGCTACACCTTC CASSPRVGSYGYTF
- TRBJ2-1 TRBV19 TRBD2 TGTGCCAGTAGTCCTTTCCTGGCGGGAGATAATGAGCAGTTCTTC CASSPFLAGDNEQFF
- TRBJ2-1 TRBV19 TRBD1 TGTGCCAGTAGTAAAGACAGGGACAATGAGCAGTTCTTC CASSKDRDNEQFF
- TRBJ1-2 TRBV30 TRBD1 TGTGCCTGGAGCCCCGGACAGGGGGCAATAAGTGGCTACACCTTC CAWSPGQGAISGYTF
- TRBJ2-3 TRBV7-2 - TGTGCCAGCAGCTGGGGCGCTGGGTGGGGCACAGATACGCAGTATTTT CASSWGAGWGTDTQYF
once TRBJ2-3 TRBV4-3 - TGCGCCAGCAGCCAAGTTGGCGACAGCACAGATACGCAGTATTTT CASSQVGDSTDTQYF
- TRBJ2-7 TRBV30 TRBD2 TGTGCCTGGAGCTTTCCGGGACTAAGCTCCTACGAGCAGTACTTC CAWSFPGLSSYEQYF
- TRBJ2-7 TRBV30 TRBD1 TGTGCCGGGGACAGGGAAAACGAGCAGTACTTC CAGDRENEQYF